What follows describes a single T cell receptor beta chain. Its antigen is unknown. No base qualities exist here, and no much larger clone lies one base off it. The germline V and J ends show losses of 5 bases and 11 bases respectively, and no gene match explains 14 bases of the junction. CDR1 and CDR2 are read off the germline V gene as SGHTA and FQGNSA. Measured from the cysteine to the phenylalanine, the CDR3 is 14 residues long. The read is trimmed to its CDR3 DNA, 42 bases read in frame from base 1. This entry belongs to a study of blood T cell repertoires in COVID-19 (dated by TCRdb to the early 2020s). With regard to the full study: Collaborator samples came from the United States, Italy and Spain and covered acute and convalescent phases of COVID-19. Where available, HLA class I and class II types were taken from metadata supplied by the sample provider and were not determined by assay-based typing. The dataset comprised deeply sampled blood TCRbeta repertoires from subjects exposed to, actively infected with, or recovered from COVID-19. A freely available public database, intended as a resource for researchers studying the immune response to SARS-CoV-2, is where the repertoires were released. The material from the prospective study consisted of cDNA or gDNA derived from T cells, B-cell-depleted T cells, or PBMCs. Nearly every sample came with metadata listing a de-identified subject ID, COVID-19 status, age in years and sex. Samples were obtained from the ongoing ImmuneRACE study (first 160 participants) and from some 1,300 subjects provided by 6 global collaborators. What the research found in general, with its limitations: Clinical and demographic metadata were provided uncurated, with the amount varying by source and participant.

TCRbeta CDR3 regions were amplified from genomic DNA using the immunoSEQ Assay, a bias-controlled multiplex PCR. The authors' pipeline ran thus. Nucleated cell counts per sample were estimated from amplification of reference gene primers within the assay. To quantify the absolute abundance of each unique TCRbeta CDR3 rearrangement, sequence reads were collapsed and filtered. For each sample, productive Simpson clonality was calculated by taking the square root of Simpson's diversity index across productive rearrangements. TCRdb's version of the immuneACCESS table is confined to in-frame rearrangements and falls short of the full clone set. An unresolved V gene accounts for under half of the shortfall where checked; the remainder is of unknown origin. V, J and clone size derive from that table, while D and trimming were established from the DNA sequence. In this sample the table shows approximately 240,000 clones, approximately 80% of which occur a single time. 1.3% of the sample lies in the top ten.

Participants in the prospective study were enrolled through a virtual design, were aged about 18 to 100 years, and lived in roughly 24 United States geographic areas. In the prospective study, participants were assigned to cohorts based on the clinical history participants reported in a screening survey and a study questionnaire. In the prospective study, mobile phlebotomists collected whole blood, serum and a nasopharyngeal or oropharyngeal swab from each participant. Additional blood draws and questionnaires over an approximately two-month period could optionally be provided by prospective study participants. Before DNA extraction, prospective study blood samples were shipped either frozen or at room temperature.

The receptor's source is a woman aged 35 to 49 with acute COVID-19. The specimen sequenced was PBMCs or T cells enriched from blood (not recorded which). This sequence uses TRBV7-2 and TRBJ1-1; TRBD1 agrees with 7 junctional bases. The sequenced DNA is TGTGCCAGCAGCCCTACTGGAACAGGGGTGAGGGCTTTCTTT. Its translation reads: CASSPTGTGVRAFF.